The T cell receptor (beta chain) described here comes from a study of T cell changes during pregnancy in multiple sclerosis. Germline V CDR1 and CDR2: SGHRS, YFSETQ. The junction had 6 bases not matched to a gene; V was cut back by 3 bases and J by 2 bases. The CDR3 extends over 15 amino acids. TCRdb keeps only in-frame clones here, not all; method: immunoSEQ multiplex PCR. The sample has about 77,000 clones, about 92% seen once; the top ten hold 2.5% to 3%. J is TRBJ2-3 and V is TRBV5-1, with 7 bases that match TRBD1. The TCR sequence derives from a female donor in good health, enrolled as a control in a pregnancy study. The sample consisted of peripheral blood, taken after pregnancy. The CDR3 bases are TGCGCCAGCAGCTGGGACAGCCGGTCCACAGATACGCAGTATTTT. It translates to CASSWDSRSTDTQYF.